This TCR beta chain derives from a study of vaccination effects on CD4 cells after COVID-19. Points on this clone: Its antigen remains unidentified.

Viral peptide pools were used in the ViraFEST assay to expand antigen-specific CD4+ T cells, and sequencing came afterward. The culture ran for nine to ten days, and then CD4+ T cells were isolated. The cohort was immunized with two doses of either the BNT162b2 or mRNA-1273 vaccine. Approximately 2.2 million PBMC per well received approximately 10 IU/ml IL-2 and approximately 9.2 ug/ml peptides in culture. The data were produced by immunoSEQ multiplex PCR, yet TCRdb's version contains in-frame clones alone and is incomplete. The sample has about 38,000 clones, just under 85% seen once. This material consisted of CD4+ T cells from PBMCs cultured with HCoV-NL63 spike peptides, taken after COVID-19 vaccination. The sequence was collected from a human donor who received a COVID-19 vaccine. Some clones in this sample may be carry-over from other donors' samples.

The CDR3 sequence is CASENQGARSPLHF. The CDR3 DNA is TGTGCCAGCGAAAACCAGGGGGCTCGGTCACCCCTCCACTTT. The rearrangement links TRBV28 to TRBJ1-6; TRBD1 agrees at 8 bases. CDR1 is MDHEN and CDR2 is SYDVKM in the germline V gene. V lost 8 bases and J lost 10; bases outside the gene matches: 10. The CDR3 spans 14 residues.